A single count supports the clone carrying this T cell receptor (beta chain). These data originate in a study of OX40 agonist ivuxolimab in advanced cancers. Germline-derived CDR1 and CDR2 are MNHEY and SMNVEV (reference sequence). Unmatched junction bases numbered 8, after V lost 9 bases and J lost 0 bases. This CDR3 is built from 14 residues. The table came from immunoSEQ multiplex PCR; TCRdb's copy has only in-frame clones and leaves some out. The sample has 75,000 to 80,000 clones; roughly 80% are singletons. This specimen was CD4+ or CD8+ T cells sorted from blood, taken in a trial of the OX40 agonist ivuxolimab. This rearrangement joins TRBV27 to TRBJ2-7, with 7 bases fitting TRBD1. The source is an adult with an advanced solid tumor such as melanoma, head and neck, liver or kidney cancer. CDR3: CASAGTASSYEQYF. CDR3 DNA: TGTGCCAGTGCAGGGACAGCGAGCTCCTACGAGCAGTACTTC.